These 19 T cell receptor beta chains were sequenced from one sample in a study of CD8 T cells in Susac syndrome (dated by TCRdb to between 2018 and 2021). The protocol used for the library was the immunoSEQ multiplex PCR assay. RNA was extracted using the RNeasy kit, and about 0.45 to 1 ug of the RNA was reverse transcribed with random hexamers. TCRdb reprocessed the public reads (quality trimming at Q25 with fastp, clone calling with MiXCR) and kept in-frame beta chains. Duplicate CDR3 protein sequences are folded into a single record with the most common DNA and genes. The sample includes a few hundred thousand distinct CDR3 sequences, with about 85% observed a single time. The ten largest clones capture approximately 0.11% of the sample. Sequenced sample: CD8+ T cells from PBMCs. Receptors originate from a human donor with multiple sclerosis.

This chain uses TRBV7-9 with TRBJ2-7; D possibly corresponds to TRBD1 (6 bases). Germline values: CDR1 SEHNR, CDR2 FQNEAQ (reference sequence). The V and J ends lost 5 bases and 0 bases respectively, with 17 bases between them. The CDR3 runs 16 residues. CDR3 region: CASSPGQRPASYEQYF. The CDR3 DNA reads TGTGCCAGCAGCCCCGGACAGCGACCCGCCTCCTACGAGCAGTACTTC.

This clonotype was observed a handful of times. This chain joins TRBV5-6 and TRBJ2-7; the D is unclear. The CDR3 is 14 residues long. CDR1 is SGHDT, CDR2 YYEEEE, per germline. V lost 0 bases to trimming and J lost 2 bases, with 9 bases between them. The CDR3 DNA sequence: TGTGCCAGCAGCTTGGAGGGTCTAGCCTACGAGCAGTACTTC. This gives the protein CASSLEGLAYEQYF.

The chain employs TRBV7-9 and TRBJ2-7; D not certain. Between the trimmed V and J ends, which lost 2 bases and 2 bases, there was a span of 7 bases. The CDR3 runs to 13 residues. Looked up from germline, CDR1 is SEHNR and CDR2 is FQNEAQ (reference sequence). CDR3 in DNA: TGTGCCAGCAGCTTACCTCACGCCTACGAGCAGTACTTC. This translates into CASSLPHAYEQYF. Full variable domain (outside the CDR3, taken from reference TRBV7-9 and TRBJ2-7): DTGVSQNPRHKITKRGQNVTFRCDPISEHNRLYWYRQTLGQGPEFLTYFQNEAQLEKSRLLSDRFSAERPKGSFSTLEIQRTEQGDSAMYLCASSLPHAYEQYFGPGTRLTVT.

V gene TRBV9 combines with J gene TRBJ2-5; the match to TRBD2 covers 10 bases. Germline loops: CDR1 SGDLS, CDR2 YYNGEE. The trim removed 3 bases at V and 5 bases at J, leaving 4 bases unmatched. This CDR3 contains 14 residues. The CDR3 here is CASSASGSLETQYF. CDR3 nucleotides: TGTGCCAGCAGCGCTAGCGGGAGTCTGGAGACCCAGTACTTC. Combining the CDR3 with reference TRBV9 and TRBJ2-5 gives the whole variable domain DSGVTQTPKHLITATGQRVTLRCSPRSGDLSVYWYQQSLDQGLQFLIQYYNGEERAKGNILERFSAQQFPDLHSELNLSSLELGDSALYFCASSASGSLETQYFGPGTRLLVL.

The CDR3 sequence is CASSLAGTGNTIYF. CDR3 sequence (DNA): TGTGCCAGCAGCTTAGCCGGGACAGGAAACACCATATATTTT. This chain links TRBV5-4 with TRBJ1-3; D may be TRBD1 (6 bases). The CDR3 is 14 residues long. The V gene lost 2 bases and the J gene lost 4 bases, with 10 bases spanning the gap. CDR1 and CDR2 (germline): SGHNT, YYREEE (reference sequence). Using reference TRBV5-4 and TRBJ1-3 for the parts outside the CDR3, the full variable domain is ETGVTQSPTHLIKTRGQQVTLRCSSQSGHNTVSWYQQALGQGPQFIFQYYREEENGRGNFPPRFSGLQFPNYSSELNVNALELDDSALYLCASSLAGTGNTIYFGEGSWLTVV.

This clonotype appeared a single time. The chain carries TRBV5-4 and TRBJ1-2; weak D call: TRBD1 (6 bases). From germline, CDR1 is SGHNT and CDR2 YYREEE (reference sequence). The CDR3 totals 15 residues. Deletions cut 2 bases from V and 4 bases from J, with 15 bases between. CDR3 sequence (DNA): TGTGCCAGCAGCTTTTCACCCAGGGGACCCTATGGCTACACCTTC. Its protein is CASSFSPRGPYGYTF.

This chain links TRBV7-9 with TRBJ2-1, with 12 bases identical to TRBD2. The CDR3 is 19 amino acids. The J segment lost 9 bases and the V segment lost 2 bases, leaving 17 bases of the junction unmatched. Germline V gives CDR1 SEHNR, CDR2 FQNEAQ (reference sequence). The DNA for the CDR3 is TGTGCCAGCAGCTTAACGGTCCGGGTGGCTAGCGGGAGGGGGCCTGAGCAGTTCTTC. It codes for CASSLTVRVASGRGPEQFF.

The V gene is TRBV29-1, the J gene TRBJ2-3, with TRBD2 matching over 10 bases. The V segment lost 7 bases and the J segment 2 bases; nucleotides outside the gene matches: 9. CDR3 length equals 15 residues. CDR1 is SQVTM and CDR2 is ANQGSEA in the germline V gene. The CDR3 bases are TGCAGCGGCGATAATCTAGCGGGAGTCACAGATACGCAGTATTTT. Protein product: CSGDNLAGVTDTQYF.

The rearrangement uses TRBV27 and TRBJ1-2; TRBD1 matches at 7 bases. Germline V CDR1 and CDR2: MNHEY, SMNVEV (reference sequence). The CDR3 contains 13 residues. V lost 4 bases, J lost 4 bases, and 3 bases stayed unmatched. CDR3 coding DNA: TGTGCCAGCAGTTCGACAGGGCCCTATGGCTACACCTTC. As protein: CASSSTGPYGYTF.

This clonotype has just one count. This chain connects TRBV11-2 to TRBJ2-1; D unclear. Between the trimmed V and J ends, which lost 0 bases and 3 bases, there was a span of 9 bases. Per germline, CDR1 SGHAT and CDR2 FQNNGV. CDR3 length: 15 residues. The chain's CDR3 is CASSLDLDLYNEQFF. DNA of the CDR3: TGTGCCAGCAGCTTAGATCTCGACCTCTACAATGAGCAGTTCTTC. Variable domain in full (rest from reference TRBV11-2 and TRBJ2-1): EAGVAQSPRYKIIEKRQSVAFWCNPISGHATLYWYQQILGQGPKLLIQFQNNGVVDDSQLPKDRFSAERLKGVDSTLKIQPAKLEDSAVYLCASSLDLDLYNEQFFGPGTRLTVL.

The chain links TRBV14 to TRBJ2-2; D is possibly TRBD1 (6 bases). This CDR3 contains 16 residues. Trimming took off 4 bases at V and 3 bases at J, with 15 bases between the two ends. CDR1 SGHDN and CDR2 FVKESK come from the germline V gene. CDR3 DNA sequence: TGTGCCAGCAGCCCCTTCGGACAGACTCACACCGGGGAGCTGTTTTTT. It yields the protein CASSPFGQTHTGELFF. The whole variable domain, remainder taken from reference TRBV14 and TRBJ2-2, is EAGVTQFPSHSVIEKGQTVTLRCDPISGHDNLYWYRRVMGKEIKFLLHFVKESKQDESGMPNNRFLAERTGGTYSTLKVQPAELEDSGVYFCASSPFGQTHTGELFFGEGSRLTVL.

The chain recombines TRBV15 with TRBJ2-1; perhaps D is TRBD1 or TRBD2 (5 bases each). Germline CDR1 is LNHNV and CDR2 is YYDKDF (reference sequence). The V end lost 1 base, the J end lost 5 bases, and 9 bases lay between the germline ends. CDR3 length equals 14 residues. The CDR3 loop is CATSRAGRDNEQFF. CDR3 nucleotides: TGTGCCACCAGCAGAGCGGGGCGGGACAATGAGCAGTTCTTC. The full variable domain, rest sourced from reference TRBV15 and TRBJ2-1, is DAMVIQNPRYQVTQFGKPVTLSCSQTLNHNVMYWYQQKSSQAPKLLFHYYDKDFNNEADTPDNFQSRRPNTSFCFLDIRSPGLGDTAMYLCATSRAGRDNEQFFGPGTRLTVL.

This chain connects TRBV27 to TRBJ1-1; D may be TRBD1 (6 bases). CDR3 length: 14 residues. CDR1 and CDR2 from the germline V gene are MNHEY and SMNVEV (reference sequence). Trimming shortened V by 6 bases and J by 2 bases, and 13 bases separated the two germline ends. For the CDR3, the DNA is TGTGCCAGCAGGTTACAGGGCTCAAACACTGAAGCTTTCTTT. The encoded protein is CASRLQGSNTEAFF.

The rearrangement links TRBV9 to TRBJ2-1, with 7 bases lining up with TRBD2. Germline CDR1 and CDR2: SGDLS and YYNGEE. V lost 4 bases to trimming and J lost 8 bases; unmatched junction nucleotides: 6. There are 13 residues in the CDR3. The DNA for the CDR3 is TGTGCCAGCAGCCCGTCGGGGGGATATGAGCAGTTCTTC. Translation: CASSPSGGYEQFF.

CDR3: CASGHGLADTDTQYF. DNA of the CDR3: TGTGCCAGTGGGCATGGACTAGCGGACACAGATACGCAGTATTTT. J is TRBJ2-3 and V is TRBV2; TRBD2 matches 10 bases. CDR1 is SNHLY and CDR2 is FYNNEI in the germline V gene. The CDR3 is 15 amino acids. Losses at the gene ends were 9 bases for V and 2 bases for J; bases not matched to a gene: 8.

In this sample, this clonotype turned up once. The V and J genes are TRBV11-1 and TRBJ2-5; 7 bases are shared with TRBD2. The CDR3 runs to 21 residues. CDR1 is SGHAT, CDR2 FQDESV, per germline (reference sequence). J lost 7 bases, V lost 1 base, and 27 bases had no gene match. DNA for the CDR3: TGTGCCAGCAGCTTAGGAAGAATGTCCGGTGGCGGGAGCCGGAGTACGGGGACCCAGTACTTC. It is translated as CASSLGRMSGGGSRSTGTQYF. Full variable domain (rest looked up from reference TRBV11-1 and TRBJ2-5): EAEVAQSPRYKITEKSQAVAFWCDPISGHATLYWYRQILGQGPELLVQFQDESVVDDSQLPKDRFSAERLKGVDSTLKIQPAELGDSAMYLCASSLGRMSGGGSRSTGTQYFGPGTRLLVL.

The rearrangement joins TRBV27 to TRBJ1-6; D remains ambiguous. Germline-derived CDR1 and CDR2 are MNHEY and SMNVEV (reference sequence). Between the trimmed V and J ends, which lost 6 bases and 4 bases, there was a span of 16 bases. The CDR3 spans 16 residues. CDR3 DNA: TGTGCCAGCAGCCTACGACACCCCGCTTATAATTCACCCCTCCACTTT. Residues: CASSLRHPAYNSPLHF.

V gene TRBV7-2 combines with J gene TRBJ2-5, with 7 bases matching TRBD1. V shed 6 bases, J shed 4 bases, and the junction held 11 bases outside the gene matches. Germline CDR1 reads SGHTA; CDR2 reads FQGNSA. The CDR3 loop spans 15 amino acids. CDR3 in DNA: TGTGCCAGCAGTACCACCCGGACAGGTCCAGAGACCCAGTACTTC. This sequence encodes CASSTTRTGPETQYF.

The chain is built from TRBV6-6 and TRBJ2-7; 7 bases fit TRBD1. This CDR3 spans 13 amino acids. Germline trimming cut 10 bases from V and 2 bases from J; bases unmatched to any gene: 8. Germline lookup yields CDR1 MNHNY and CDR2 SVGAGI (reference sequence). The CDR3 region is CATRGQLTYEQYF. The CDR3 DNA follows: TGTGCCACCAGGGGACAGCTTACCTACGAGCAGTACTTC.